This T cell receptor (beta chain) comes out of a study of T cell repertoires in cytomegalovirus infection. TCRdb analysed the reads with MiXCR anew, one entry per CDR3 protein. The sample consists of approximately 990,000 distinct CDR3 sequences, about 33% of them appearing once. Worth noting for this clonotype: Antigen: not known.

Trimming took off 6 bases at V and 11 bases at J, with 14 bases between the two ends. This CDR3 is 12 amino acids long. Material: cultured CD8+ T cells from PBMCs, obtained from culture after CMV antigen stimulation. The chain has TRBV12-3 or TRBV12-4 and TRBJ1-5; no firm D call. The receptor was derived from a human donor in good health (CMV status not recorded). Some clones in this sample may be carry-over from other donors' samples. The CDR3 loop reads CASSRTPEAQHF. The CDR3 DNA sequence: TGTGCCAGCAGCCGGACCCCCGAAGCCCAGCATTTT.